This T cell receptor (beta chain) was sequenced in a study of regulatory T cells in long-lasting Graves disease. Overall study results and limits: Patients with persistent Graves' had lower TCR diversity than newly diagnosed patients.

This clonotype was seen ten or more times. The target antigen is unknown. Germline V CDR1 and CDR2: SNHLY, FYNNEI. The CDR3 covers 13 residues. Losses at the gene ends were 0 bases for V and 7 bases for J; bases not matched to a gene: 2. Building the TCR beta libraries relied on iRepertoire HTBI primers, and CDR3 regions underwent Arm-PCR. TCRdb called the multiplex PCR reads again in MiXCR, with one record for every CDR3 protein. In the table there are a few hundred thousand distinct CDR3 sequences, 20% to 25% of which are singletons. Described time point: persistent/refractory GD, antithyroid drugs over 5 years with positive TRAb. PBMC-extracted RNA yielded the TCR library.

Material: peripheral blood mononuclear cells (PBMCs), obtained when the disease was refractory, from a patient treated with antithyroid drugs. This TCR came from a woman aged 40 to 50 with Graves disease. The rearrangement joins TRBV2 to TRBJ2-5; TRBD2 agrees at 7 bases. The CDR3 protein is CASSEAPGGTQYF. CDR3 bases: TGTGCCAGCAGTGAAGCCCCGGGGGGGACCCAGTACTTC.